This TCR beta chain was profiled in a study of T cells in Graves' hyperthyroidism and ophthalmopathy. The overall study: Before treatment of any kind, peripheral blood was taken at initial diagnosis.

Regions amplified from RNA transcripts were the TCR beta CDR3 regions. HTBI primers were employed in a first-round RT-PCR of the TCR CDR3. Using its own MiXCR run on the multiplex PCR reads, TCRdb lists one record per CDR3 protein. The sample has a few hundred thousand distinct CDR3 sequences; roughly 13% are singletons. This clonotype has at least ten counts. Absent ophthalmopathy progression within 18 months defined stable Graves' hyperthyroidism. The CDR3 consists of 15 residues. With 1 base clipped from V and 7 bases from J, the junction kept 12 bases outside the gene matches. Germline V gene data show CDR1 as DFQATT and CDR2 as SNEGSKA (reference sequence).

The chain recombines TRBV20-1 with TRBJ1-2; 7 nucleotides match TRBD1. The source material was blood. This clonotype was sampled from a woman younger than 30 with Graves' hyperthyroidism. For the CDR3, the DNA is TGCAGTGCTAGAGCCGACAGGGTTCTGACTCTTGGCTACACCTTC. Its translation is CSARADRVLTLGYTF.